This TCR beta chain was profiled in a study of T cells after yellow fever vaccination. The germline V gene encodes CDR1 LGHDT and CDR2 YNNKEL (reference sequence). The CDR3 length is 15 residues. Trimming removed 3 bases from V and 8 bases from J; junction bases left unmatched: 9. Remarks on this clonotype: The CDR3 ends on some other residue instead of the conserved phenylalanine or tryptophan, so this is likely a read error.

Each CDR3 protein gets one entry after TCRdb re-called the 5' RACE reads with MiXCR. The table records a few hundred thousand distinct CDR3 sequences, 6.2% of them present only once. This TCR derives from a man aged 25-45 years who received the YFV17D yellow fever vaccine. Sequencing was performed on PBMCs, taken 5 days after the yellow fever booster vaccination. The V and J genes are TRBV3-1 and TRBJ2-4; 8 bases agree with TRBD2. The CDR3 region has the DNA TGTGCCAGCAGCCAGGGAGGTGCGCGGGGGGACATTCAGTACCTC. Translated: CASSQGGARGDIQYL.